This TCR beta chain was obtained from a study of T cells in Graves' hyperthyroidism and ophthalmopathy (dated by TCRdb to between 2017 and 2020). Background on the whole study: A discovery cohort of about a hundred patients, about 43 with Graves' ophthalmopathy and about 58 with stable Graves' hyperthyroidism, was used to find distinguishing TCR V-J signatures. An independent validation cohort of around 20 hyperthyroidism patients and roughly 16 patients who later progressed to ophthalmopathy tested prospective prediction of ophthalmopathy. The roughly 91 discovery patients were randomly divided into training and test sets at a 7:3 ratio. In addition, the study compared T-cell repertoires in thyroid tissue and in blood from about 6 Graves' hyperthyroidism patients. Once sampling was done, hyperthyroidism patients were given methimazole at a starting dose of 30 mg daily, whereas ophthalmopathy patients were given high-dose intravenous methylprednisolone. According to the paper, TCR Vbeta CDR3 sequencing was carried out on 120 to 150 peripheral blood samples, which came from approximately 43 ophthalmopathy, 75 to 80 hyperthyroidism and roughly 17 progressor patients.

The study excluded patients with uncontrolled infections, other autoimmune diseases, pregnancy or lactation. Diagnoses were based on clinical symptoms, serum thyroxine and TRAb, thyroid ultrasound and orbital computed tomography. Total RNA was extracted with Trizol reagent, and quality was checked on an Agilent 2100 Bioanalyzer. TCR beta CDR3 regions were amplified from RNA transcripts. The TCR CDR3 was subjected to a first round of RT-PCR using the HTBI primer set and the Qiagen OneStep RT-PCR kit. The libraries were constructed in a second round of multiplex PCR and then size-selected and purified. Paired-end sequencing of the libraries was performed with 100 bp reads on an Illumina HiSeq2000. On the authors' methods: SOAPnuke was used to process the raw data, removing reads that contained adapters or uncalled bases, had a mean Phred below 15, or lacked an exact match to the constant primer or identifier. COPE v1.2.5 was used to merge high-quality paired reads, and clonotypes were defined as unique nucleotide sequences. MiTCR v1.1 was used to align the clonotypes against IMGT TRBV, TRBD and TRBJ reference segments. The analysis was restricted to V-J combinations with a frequency above 0.0001, which together covered 98% to 99.2% of the repertoires. The TCS score was defined as F50 (clonal expansion) divided by E x V (chaos), with BLOSUM62-based TCRdist calculated between CDR3 peptides within each V-J. Welch's t-statistics and random forest reduced some 510 V-J features to 13, which were used in a naive Bayes classifier (R e1071). The similarity between thyroid and blood repertoires was quantified using the Morisita-Horn index. TCRdb ran its own pipeline on the public reads, namely fastp trimming at Q25 and MiXCR clone calling, and kept in-frame beta chains. Here each entry gathers all rows of one CDR3 protein and keeps the most common genes and DNA. None of the V and J calls come from the authors' own analysis; TCRdb made them. This sample gives roughly 500,000 distinct CDR3 sequences in total; 40% to 55% of them show up just once. 44% of the sample lies in the top ten.

Via the germline V gene, CDR1 is SGHAT and CDR2 FQNNGV. From cysteine to phenylalanine, the CDR3 is 15 amino acids long. This entry keeps only the CDR3 DNA: 45 bases, framed from base 1. The junction shows trimming of 6 bases on V and 0 bases on J, and the gene matches do not reach 7 bases of it. Here is what the overall study found, with its caveats: Blood samples also contained most of the expanded thyroid clonotypes (frequency above 0.001), which suggests that blood repertoires may reflect thyroid immune responses. In validation, the model predicted progression to ophthalmopathy with around 71% sensitivity and around 72% specificity, a median of about six months before onset. Ophthalmopathy was separated from stable hyperthyroidism by a 13 V-J signature model, with 85% to 90% sensitivity and 81% to 82% specificity obtained in cross-validation and 80%/75% obtained in testing. Sample size was not statistically predetermined, and investigators were not blinded to group allocation.

On this clonotype: Its recognized antigen is unknown. Per-base qualities were not stored, and no clone one base away is much larger.

The sample comprised peripheral blood or thyroid tissue (not recorded which). This chain is built from TRBV11-2 and TRBJ1-1, with 7 bases matching TRBD1. The TCR was taken from an adult woman with Graves' disease, either hyperthyroidism or ophthalmopathy (not recorded which). The CDR3 is CASSFRGLVNTEAFF. In nucleotide form, the sequence is TGTGCCAGCAGTTTCAGGGGGTTGGTGAACACTGAAGCTTTCTTT. The CDR3 plus the reference TRBV11-2 and TRBJ1-1 genes for the other parts give the full variable domain: EAGVAQSPRYKIIEKRQSVAFWCNPISGHATLYWYQQILGQGPKLLIQFQNNGVVDDSQLPKDRFSAERLKGVDSTLKIQPAKLEDSAVYLCASSFRGLVNTEAFFGQGTRLTVV.